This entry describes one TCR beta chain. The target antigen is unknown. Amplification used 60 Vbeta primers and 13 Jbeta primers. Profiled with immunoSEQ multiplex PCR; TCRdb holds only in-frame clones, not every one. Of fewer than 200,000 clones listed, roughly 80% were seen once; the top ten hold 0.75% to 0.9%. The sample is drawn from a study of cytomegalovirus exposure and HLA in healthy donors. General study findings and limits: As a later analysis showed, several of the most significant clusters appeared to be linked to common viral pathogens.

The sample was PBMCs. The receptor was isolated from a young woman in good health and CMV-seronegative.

The chain's CDR3 is CAWSAQETQYF. CDR3 coding DNA: TGTGCCTGGAGTGCTCAAGAGACCCAGTACTTC. The chain carries TRBV30 and TRBJ2-5; no clear D gene. This CDR3 has 11 residues. The germline V gene has CDR1 GTSNPN and CDR2 SVGIG (reference sequence). Trimming shortened V by 1 base and J by 2 bases, and 2 bases separated the two germline ends.